This T cell receptor (beta chain) is from a study of blood T cells in healthy people across ages. Study background: When template switching was applied, about one barcoded beta molecule was captured per two T cells. Study-level results: Long-lived and aged donors differed, with more naive CD4+ cells and higher diversity in the long-lived.

Primers used in a second PCR of about 7 to 12 cycles were a sample-barcoded 5' primer and a J-beta primer mix. At least 3 million CDR3-containing paired-end reads were obtained per sample. TCRdb re-called the 5' RACE reads through MiXCR, storing one row per CDR3 protein. The sample consists of 550,000 to 700,000 distinct CDR3 sequences, 25% to 30% of them appearing once. This clonotype occurred a few times. What it binds is unknown. Every sample yielded at least 6.5 million isolated PBMCs. The V gene's germline CDR1 is SGHRS and CDR2 YFSETQ. The CDR3 sequence is 15 residues long. Trimming removed 0 bases from V and 0 bases from J, with 7 bases in between.

V and J are TRBV5-1 and TRBJ1-3; D not certain. Sequencing was done on a sample of blood. This clonotype originated in a woman in her seventies in good health. The CDR3 DNA sequence: TGCGCCAGCAGCTTGGTGGCAGGCTCTGGAAACACCATATATTTT. It codes for CASSLVAGSGNTIYF.